A single sample gave rise to the 21 T cell receptor beta chains below, sequenced in a study of cytomegalovirus exposure and HLA in healthy donors. Clones were sequenced by immunoSEQ multiplex PCR, and TCRdb holds only the in-frame ones, with some missing. The sample yields some 98,000 clones, 87% seen once. Source material: PBMCs. Source of these receptors: a man aged 18 to 35 in good health and CMV-seropositive.

This chain links TRBV2 with TRBJ2-2, with 9 bases identical to TRBD1. V trimming: 10 bases; J trimming: 5 bases; junction bases outside the gene matches: 2. This CDR3 has 12 amino acids. CDR1 SNHLY and CDR2 FYNNEI come from the germline V gene. DNA for the CDR3: TGTGCCATCGGACAGGGGACCGGGGAGCTGTTTTTT. It translates to CAIGQGTGELFF. Using reference TRBV2 and TRBJ2-2 for the parts outside the CDR3, the full variable domain is EPEVTQTPSHQVTQMGQEVILRCVPISNHLYFYWYRQILGQKVEFLVSFYNNEISEKSEIFDDQFSVERPDGSNFTLKIRSTKLEDSAMYFCAIGQGTGELFFGEGSRLTVL.

V gene TRBV19 combines with J gene TRBJ2-6; possible D gene TRBD1, 6 bases. V lost 8 bases, J lost 2 bases, and 7 bases lay in between. This CDR3 comprises 13 residues. The germline V gene encodes CDR1 LNHDA and CDR2 SQIVND (reference sequence). The CDR3 loop is CASRTAGANVLTF. The CDR3 DNA follows: TGTGCCAGTCGGACAGCTGGGGCCAACGTCCTGACTTTC.

The chain recombines TRBV27 with TRBJ2-7; D might be TRBD2 (5 bases). The CDR3 is made up of 13 amino acids. Germline CDR1 MNHEY, CDR2 SMNVEV (reference sequence). Trimming left V 3 bases short and J 0 bases short, with 6 bases between. The CDR3 DNA is TGTGCCAGCAGTTTCGGGGTCTCCTACGAGCAGTACTTC. This gives the protein CASSFGVSYEQYF.

The V and J genes are TRBV4-1 and TRBJ1-2; possible D gene TRBD1, 5 bases. This CDR3 spans 17 amino acids. Germline V lookup: CDR1 MGHRA, CDR2 YSYEKL. The V end lost 0 bases, the J end lost 4 bases, and 18 bases lay between the germline ends. CDR3 DNA sequence: TGCGCCAGCAGCCAAGATATTATAGACAGTGTACGCTATGGCTACACCTTC. Its translation is CASSQDIIDSVRYGYTF.

The J gene is TRBJ2-3, the V gene TRBV25-1; the D gene is possibly TRBD1 (6 bases). In germline, CDR1 is MGHDK, CDR2 SYGVNS. This CDR3 contains 12 residues. Trimming took 4 bases from V and 6 from J, leaving 8 bases between them. The CDR3 spells CASSATGDTQYF. CDR3 bases: TGTGCCAGCAGTGCAACAGGGGATACGCAGTATTTT.

This sequence joins TRBV6-4 and TRBJ2-3; tentative D call: TRBD2 (6 bases). Germline loops: CDR1 MRHNA, CDR2 SNTAGT. V was pared by 0 bases and J by 6 bases, with 10 bases between. This CDR3 is built from 14 residues. CDR3: CASSDSRLADTQYF. CDR3 sequence (DNA): TGTGCCAGCAGTGACTCGAGGCTAGCGGATACGCAGTATTTT.

The chain joins TRBV5-6 to TRBJ2-1; D is uncertain. Trimming took off 4 bases at V and 6 bases at J, with 17 bases between the two ends. Germline V gene data show CDR1 as SGHDT and CDR2 as YYEEEE. The CDR3 length is 15 residues. DNA of the CDR3: TGTGCCAGCAGCGACGACTTAGGTGCCCTCAATGAGCAGTTCTTC. This gives the protein CASSDDLGALNEQFF.

The CDR3 is CASSRTGDGYTF. The CDR3 DNA reads TGTGCCAGCAGTAGGACAGGGGACGGCTACACCTTC. V is TRBV11-2 and J is TRBJ1-2, with 9 bases fitting TRBD1. The length of the CDR3 is 12 residues. The junction had 4 bases not matched to a gene; V was cut back by 6 bases and J by 8 bases. Germline V gene data show CDR1 as SGHAT and CDR2 as FQNNGV.

The chain is built from TRBV15 and TRBJ1-1, with 9 bases matching TRBD1. CDR1 is LNHNV and CDR2 is YYDKDF in the germline V gene (reference sequence). CDR3 length: 18 amino acids. Losses at the gene ends were 5 bases for V and 4 bases for J; bases not matched to a gene: 17. DNA of the CDR3: TGTGCCACCAGCGGGGAACTCGGACAGGGGCGTAGGTCCACTGAAGCTTTCTTT. This translates into CATSGELGQGRRSTEAFF.

This clone has more than one count but fewer than ten. The V and J genes are TRBV20-1 and TRBJ2-7; tentatively, D is TRBD1 (5 bases). V was shortened by 6 bases and J by 3 bases, with 9 bases between the two germline ends. The germline CDR1 and CDR2 sequences are DFQATT and SNEGSKA (reference sequence). The CDR3 extends over 11 amino acids. CDR3 in amino acids: CSAQDNYEQYF. The CDR3 DNA reads TGCAGTGCGCAGGACAACTACGAGCAGTACTTC.

The CDR3 is CASSEVNGDYGYTF. CDR3 in DNA: TGTGCCAGCAGTGAAGTAAATGGAGACTATGGCTACACCTTC. This chain uses TRBV6-1 with TRBJ1-2; D gene unclear. The CDR3 is 14 amino acids. Deletions cut 1 base from V and 3 bases from J, with 9 bases between. Germline lookup yields CDR1 MNHNS and CDR2 SASEGT.

V is TRBV28 and J is TRBJ1-5; D is perhaps TRBD1 (6 bases). The CDR3 covers 15 residues. CDR1 MDHEN and CDR2 SYDVKM come from the germline V gene. V lost 7 bases, J lost 6 bases, and 19 bases lay in between. The CDR3: CASTKQGSAFQPQHF. CDR3 bases: TGTGCCAGCACCAAACAGGGTTCGGCTTTTCAGCCCCAGCATTTT.

The chain recombines TRBV14 with TRBJ1-1; perhaps TRBD1 as D (5 bases). There are 13 residues in the CDR3. Germline CDR1 is SGHDN and CDR2 is FVKESK. Trimming pared 0 bases from V and 9 bases from J, leaving 11 bases between. CDR3 amino acids: CASSQDPGAKAFF. CDR3 in DNA: TGTGCCAGCAGCCAAGATCCTGGGGCAAAAGCTTTCTTT.

The gene calls are TRBV19 and TRBJ1-5, with 9 bases aligning to TRBD1. The CDR3 is made up of 15 amino acids. V lost 3 bases to trimming and J lost 6 bases; unmatched junction nucleotides: 6. The germline CDR1 and CDR2 sequences are LNHDA and SQIVND (reference sequence). The CDR3 coding sequence is TGTGCCAGTAGTATGTTGGGACAGGGAGGTCAGCCCCAGCATTTT. Protein sequence: CASSMLGQGGQPQHF.

Notes on this clone: Other DNA sequences from this sample encode an identical CDR3 as well. The V call is TRBV7-9, the J call TRBJ1-2, with 11 bases fitting TRBD1. Trimming cost V 0 bases and J 6 bases; bases outside gene matches: 3. This CDR3 is built from 15 residues. Germline loops: CDR1 SEHNR, CDR2 FQNEAQ (reference sequence). This CDR3 is CASSLAGTGGDGYTF. CDR3 nucleotides: TGTGCCAGCAGCTTAGCCGGGACAGGGGGTGATGGCTACACCTTC. Supplemented by reference TRBV7-9 and TRBJ1-2, the full variable domain reads DTGVSQNPRHKITKRGQNVTFRCDPISEHNRLYWYRQTLGQGPEFLTYFQNEAQLEKSRLLSDRFSAERPKGSFSTLEIQRTEQGDSAMYLCASSLAGTGGDGYTFGSGTRLTVV.

The CDR3 DNA reads as TGCGCCAGCAGCTTGGCCGGGACAGGGAGGACAGATACGCAGTATTTT. Protein sequence: CASSLAGTGRTDTQYF. The J gene is TRBJ2-3, the V gene TRBV5-1; 9 nucleotides agree with TRBD1. Per germline, CDR1 SGHRS and CDR2 YFSETQ. V dropped 0 bases and J dropped 3; count of bases not matched to a gene: 5. The CDR3 length is 16 residues.

The CDR3 protein is CASSDQTGDNEKLFF. The CDR3 bases are TGTGCCAGTAGTGACCAGACAGGGGATAATGAAAAACTGTTTTTT. The chain uses TRBV19 and TRBJ1-4; 8 bases fit TRBD1. This CDR3 has 15 residues. Trimming at V came to 5 bases and at J to 4 bases, leaving 6 bases not matched to a gene. From germline, CDR1 is LNHDA and CDR2 SQIVND (reference sequence).

This chain connects TRBV7-2 to TRBJ1-3; D remains ambiguous. Germline V CDR1 and CDR2: SGHTA, FQGNSA. This CDR3 comprises 15 residues. Trimming pared 2 bases from V and 0 bases from J, leaving 8 bases between. CDR3 region: CASSLTEISGNTIYF. The CDR3 DNA follows: TGTGCCAGCAGCTTAACGGAGATCTCTGGAAACACCATATATTTT.

V is TRBV19 and J is TRBJ1-3, with D unclear. The CDR3 spans 15 residues. V lost 5 bases and J 0 bases, leaving 11 bases between the germline ends. Germline CDR1 is LNHDA and CDR2 is SQIVND (reference sequence). The chain's CDR3 is CASSPQVYSGNTIYF. Here the CDR3 DNA reads TGTGCCAGTAGTCCCCAGGTTTACTCTGGAAACACCATATATTTT. The complete variable domain, with remaining parts taken from reference TRBV19 and TRBJ1-3, reads DGGITQSPKYLFRKEGQNVTLSCEQNLNHDAMYWYRQDPGQGLRLIYYSQIVNDFQKGDIAEGYSVSREKKESFPLTVTSAQKNPTAFYLCASSPQVYSGNTIYFGEGSWLTVV.

The CDR3 region is CASSLGLAGKQFF. The CDR3 region has the DNA TGTGCCAGCAGCCTGGGACTAGCGGGGAAGCAGTTCTTC. The chain joins TRBV7-9 to TRBJ2-1, with 13 bases that match TRBD2. This CDR3 spans 13 amino acids. With V trimmed by 5 bases and J by 11 bases, 3 bases remained unmatched. From germline, CDR1 is SEHNR and CDR2 FQNEAQ (reference sequence).

This clone was seen only once. This chain joins TRBV2 and TRBJ1-5, with 7 bases aligning to TRBD1. The germline gives CDR1 SNHLY, CDR2 FYNNEI. This CDR3 is 17 amino acids long. V shed 1 base and J 3 bases; nucleotides not matched to a gene: 9. In DNA, the CDR3 is TGTGCCAGCAGTGAAGTGGGGTCAGGGGGTTACAATCAGCCCCAGCATTTT. This sequence encodes CASSEVGSGGYNQPQHF.